These T cell receptor beta chains were read from a single sample in a study of immune characterization of retroperitoneal liposarcoma. From the PCR reads, TCRdb called clonotypes with MiXCR, one entry per CDR3 protein. The data hold about 10,000 distinct CDR3 sequences, with approximately 35% observed a single time. Sequenced input: tumor tissue. Source of these receptors: a male donor with retroperitoneal liposarcoma. Each CDR3 is given with its conserved first and last residue. Fields, in order: V gene, D gene, clone size, J gene, CDR3 DNA, CDR3 protein. The D gene is left open where the match is weak. For some rows the clone size is stated as once, few or many, or as a class when expanded; others skip it.

TRBV6-1	.	many	TRBJ2-1	TGTGCCAGCACAGGGGGGACAGTATACAATGAGCAGTTCTTC	CASTGGTVYNEQFF
TRBV7-8	TRBD1	medium-sized	TRBJ2-1	TGTGCCAGCAGCCACAGGGGGCTTTCCTACAATGAGCAGTTCTTC	CASSHRGLSYNEQFF
TRBV7-2	TRBD2	.	TRBJ2-7	TGTGCCAGCAGCCGCCAGATTATAGCGGGACCTAACAATGAGCAGTACTTC	CASSRQIIAGPNNEQYF
TRBV11-1	TRBD2	few	TRBJ2-7	TGTGCCAGCAGCTTAGAAGGACTAGCGGGAAGGCTTGGGTACAATGAGCAGTACTTC	CASSLEGLAGRLGYNEQYF
TRBV6-2/TRBV6-3	.	.	TRBJ2-5	TGTGCCAGCAGTGAAAAGTTACTACAGGCGACCCAGTACTTC	CASSEKLLQATQYF
TRBV6-2/TRBV6-3	.	.	TRBJ2-7	TGTGCCAGCAGTTACACTCGATTCGAGCAGTACTTC	CASSYTRFEQYF
TRBV6-1	.	few	TRBJ2-1	TGTGCCAGCAGTTATACGGTCAATGAGCAGTTCTTC	CASSYTVNEQFF
TRBV12-3/TRBV12-4	.	many	TRBJ2-3	TGTGCCAGCAGTTTAATCTATCGGCCAGATACGCAGTATTTT	CASSLIYRPDTQYF
TRBV6-8	.	.	TRBJ2-1	TGTGCCAGCAGTTCTAGCGTAAGCAGCGGTGAGCAGTTCTTC	CASSSSVSSGEQFF
TRBV11-1	.	few	TRBJ2-1	TGTGCCAGCAGCCGCTCCGGCCGGGTGTACAATGAGCAGTTCTTC	CASSRSGRVYNEQFF
TRBV6-1	.	.	TRBJ1-5	TGTGCCAGCAGCGGTGGTCCTCAGCCCCAGCATTTT	CASSGGPQPQHF
TRBV6-1	TRBD2	many	TRBJ2-7	TGTGCCAGCAGTCGTACCGGGACTAGGGGAGATTACGAGCAGTACTTC	CASSRTGTRGDYEQYF
TRBV6-1	.	.	TRBJ2-7	TGTGCCAGCAGATTCACAGGGCAATATCGCTACGAGCAGTACTTC	CASRFTGQYRYEQYF
TRBV6-5	.	few	TRBJ2-5	TGTGCCAGCAGTTACTCGAGCTTCGAGACCCAGTACTTC	CASSYSSFETQYF
TRBV4-1	.	.	TRBJ2-1	TGCGCCAGCAGCCCTAGAGTAGGGTTGGAGACCCAGTTCTTC	CASSPRVGLETQFF
TRBV6-1	TRBD1	.	TRBJ2-1	TGTGCCAGCAGTCAAAACAGGGGGCTAGTCAATGAGCAGTTCTTC	CASSQNRGLVNEQFF
TRBV7-2	TRBD1	.	TRBJ2-2	TGTGCCAGCAGCGGACAGACAGGGGGAACCGGGGAGCTGTTTTTT	CASSGQTGGTGELFF
TRBV6-1	.	.	TRBJ2-2	TGTGCCAGCAGTAGCGCTAGAATAAACACCGGGGAGCTGTTTTTT	CASSSARINTGELFF
TRBV6-1	TRBD2	.	TRBJ2-1	TGTGCCAGTTCGGGCGGGAGATCTCTTTGGAATGAGCAGTTCTTC	CASSGGRSLWNEQFF
TRBV7-3	.	.	TRBJ1-1	TGTGCCAGCAGCTTAAGAACTAGCGGGAGTTTGAACACTGAAGCTTTCTTT	CASSLRTSGSLNTEAFF
TRBV6-6	.	.	TRBJ2-1	TGTGTCTCTGGGCCAGGGCAAGAGACCCAGTTCTTC	CVSGPGQETQFF
TRBV6-1	TRBD2	.	TRBJ2-1	TGTGCCAGCAGATTGGGGTCTAGCGGAACCCTCTACAATGAGCAGTTCTTC	CASRLGSSGTLYNEQFF
TRBV4-1	TRBD1	many	TRBJ1-1	TGCGCCAGCAGCCGCGGGACAGGGGGCTCAAACACTGAAGCTTTCTTT	CASSRGTGGSNTEAFF
TRBV6-5	.	.	TRBJ2-1	TGTGCCAGCAGTTATGGTCCGGGGTTCGGTGAGCAGTTCTTC	CASSYGPGFGEQFF
TRBV7-2	.	few	TRBJ2-7	TGTGCCAGCAGCCCGGAGGGGTTCTACGAGCAGTACTTC	CASSPEGFYEQYF
TRBV7-2	TRBD2	medium-sized	TRBJ2-1	TGTGCCAGCAGCTCGAAGCGGGGGGATACCTACAATGAGCAGTTCTTC	CASSSKRGDTYNEQFF
TRBV6-1	TRBD2	.	TRBJ2-3	TGTGCCAGCAGGACTAGCGGGGGGGGCACAGATACGCAGTATTTT	CASRTSGGGTDTQYF
TRBV6-2/TRBV6-3	TRBD1	.	TRBJ2-1	TGTGCCAGCACGACAGGGGGGACGGGGGAGCAGTTCTTC	CASTTGGTGEQFF
TRBV6-6	.	.	TRBJ1-1	TGTGCCAGCAGTCCCAGTGGGTCTCCCAACACTGAAGCTTTCTTT	CASSPSGSPNTEAFF
TRBV27	.	.	TRBJ2-2	TGTGCCAGCAGTGCAGGGGCCATCACCGGGGAGCTGTTTTTT	CASSAGAITGELFF
TRBV27	TRBD1	few	TRBJ2-2	TGTGCCAGCAGACTCGACAGGGTTTCTACCGGGGAGCTGTTTTTT	CASRLDRVSTGELFF
TRBV7-2	TRBD1	once	TRBJ2-1	TGTGCCAGCAGCTCGATGGACAGGGCCCAAGACGAGCAGTTCTTC	CASSSMDRAQDEQFF
TRBV12-5	.	.	TRBJ2-5	TGTGCTAGTGGTTTGGGAACAGCTCAAGAGACCCAGTACTTC	CASGLGTAQETQYF
TRBV12-3/TRBV12-4	.	few	TRBJ2-5	TGTGCCAGCAGTATGAGGGGATCCCAAGAGACCCAGTACTTC	CASSMRGSQETQYF
TRBV12-5	TRBD1	.	TRBJ2-1	TGTGCTAGTGGTTTGTGGACAGGGAAGGGTGGCGAGCAGTTCTTC	CASGLWTGKGGEQFF
TRBV7-2	.	medium-sized	TRBJ2-5	TGTGCCAGCAGCTTAGTTGACTACCAAGAGACCCAGTACTTC	CASSLVDYQETQYF
TRBV27	TRBD2	few	TRBJ2-5	TGTGCCAGCAGTCCGGGACTAGGAGGGGAGACCCAGTACTTC	CASSPGLGGETQYF
TRBV11-3	.	.	TRBJ2-7	TGTGCCAGCAGCTTATCCCCGGGGGCGTACGAGCAGTACTTC	CASSLSPGAYEQYF
TRBV6-1	TRBD2	large	TRBJ2-2	TGTGCCAGCAGTTCTCCGGGACTAGCGGGGGGCCGTATCACCGGGGAGCTGTTTTTT	CASSSPGLAGGRITGELFF
TRBV12-3/TRBV12-4	.	.	TRBJ2-1	TGTGCCAGCAGAACAGGGCTCGACTACGAGCAGTTCTTC	CASRTGLDYEQFF
TRBV10-2	.	.	TRBJ1-2	TGCGCCAGCAGTGAGGTGAGATTCTATGGCTACACCTTC	CASSEVRFYGYTF
TRBV7-6	.	.	TRBJ2-5	TGTGCCAGCAGCTTAGGGCGTCAGTCAGAGACCCAGTACTTC	CASSLGRQSETQYF
TRBV29-1	.	.	TRBJ2-2	TGCAGCGTTATTGACGGGAAGACGAACACCGGGGAGCTGTTTTTT	CSVIDGKTNTGELFF
TRBV6-6	TRBD2	.	TRBJ2-7	TGTGCCAGCAGTTACATTGCGGGAGGAGGCAACGAGCAGTACTTC	CASSYIAGGGNEQYF
TRBV7-3	.	many	TRBJ2-5	TGTGCCAGCAGCTGGTTAGGTCAACAGGGAGAGACCCAGTACTTC	CASSWLGQQGETQYF
TRBV6-6	.	many	TRBJ1-6	TGTGCCAGCAGTTACTCCTGGGGGAAGGGCGCCCTAAATTCACCCCTCCACTTT	CASSYSWGKGALNSPLHF
TRBV7-2	.	many	TRBJ2-1	TGTGCCAGCAGCCCTATGAGTGAGCAGTTCTTC	CASSPMSEQFF
TRBV12-3/TRBV12-4	.	.	TRBJ2-1	TGTGCCAGCAGTTTTAGCGCCTCTAAGCACTACGAGCAGTTCTTC	CASSFSASKHYEQFF
TRBV6-1	.	.	TRBJ1-5	TGTGCCAGCAGTGAAGGGGGCAAGCCCCAGCATTTT	CASSEGGKPQHF
TRBV11-3	.	.	TRBJ2-7	TGTGCCAGCAGCTTAGGGGGGCAGACCGTCGAGCAGTACTTC	CASSLGGQTVEQYF
TRBV4-1	.	.	TRBJ2-1	TGCGCCAGCAGCCAAGGGGGATGGGCAGGGGGGGCGGGGACCCAGTTCTTC	CASSQGGWAGGAGTQFF
TRBV6-1	TRBD1	.	TRBJ1-6	TGTGCCAGTGGACAGGTTTTCCTCTACGAGCAGTACTTT	CASGQVFLYEQYF
TRBV6-6	.	medium-sized	TRBJ2-5	TGTGCCAGCAGTTACTCCCGCAGGCAAGAGACCCAGTACTTC	CASSYSRRQETQYF
TRBV7-6	.	.	TRBJ2-7	TGTGCCAGCAGCCCAAGACTGGGACTCCACTTATACGAGCAGTACTTC	CASSPRLGLHLYEQYF
TRBV7-2	TRBD2	many	TRBJ2-1	TGTGCCAGCAGCTTAGGGCCCCCTAGCGGGAGGGCCGAAGAGACCCAGTTCTTC	CASSLGPPSGRAEETQFF